This T cell receptor beta chain is drawn from a study of blood T cell repertoires in COVID-19. About the research overall: T cells, B-cell-depleted T cells, or PBMCs supplied cDNA or gDNA.

This CDR3 spans 13 amino acids. Trimming cost V 6 bases and J 4 bases; bases outside gene matches: 3. In the original processing: The authors estimated nucleated cell counts from reference gene primer amplification. Clones were sequenced by immunoSEQ multiplex PCR, and TCRdb holds only the in-frame ones, with some missing. V and J calls and clone size are as listed in that table; D and trimming were resolved from the DNA. The sample yields about 220,000 clones, roughly nine tenths seen once. The specimen sequenced was peripheral blood. The sequence derives from a man aged 35-49 years with active or convalescent COVID-19. The rearrangement joins TRBV12-3 or TRBV12-4 to TRBJ1-5; 7 bases fit TRBD1. The CDR3 reads CASSIQGNQPQHF. The CDR3 DNA is TGTGCCAGCAGCATACAGGGGAATCAGCCCCAGCATTTT.